This is a list of T cell receptor beta chains from one sample in a study of T cell changes during pregnancy in multiple sclerosis. Method: immunoSEQ multiplex PCR; TCRdb's copy keeps in-frame clones and lacks some. The sample lists about 70,000 clones; 92% were seen once. Sequenced material: CD8+ T cells from peripheral blood mononuclear cells, taken in the third trimester of pregnancy. The receptors come from a female donor in good health, enrolled as a control in a pregnancy study. The conserved cysteine and the conserved F or W are not part of the CDR3 here.

TRBV9,ASSPGGDRDYEQY
TRBV19,ASSIKGYQPQH
TRBV7-9,ASSSETSGTYEQY
TRBV9,ASSVLAGGPYDTQY
TRBV29-1,SVQGRGTIYEQY
TRBV4-3,ASSQDTGILVYGYT
TRBV27,ASSPGSGTGRDQPQH
TRBV4-3,ASSQDRNTGELF
TRBV9,ASSEIYRGTEAF
TRBV4-3,ASSQGLQDGYT
TRBV4-3,ASSQGLAELYNEQF
TRBV19,ASSTRGGWDQPQH
TRBV5-6,ASSFYRGSTEAF
TRBV5-1,ASSLEGARGYT
TRBV6-5,ASSSTLESSYNEQF
TRBV7-6,ASSLAGREQF
TRBV27,ASSGQGFTYEQY
TRBV27,ASSLFGGGPGDTQY
TRBV27,ASSSGQGGDEQF
TRBV7-9,ASSSGTGSIYEQY
TRBV12-1,ASSDDRTSYEQY
TRBV15,ATSTRDSSYEQY
TRBV7-9,ASSSEGMNTEAF
TRBV7-9,ASSPTPGFSNTGELF
TRBV5-8,ASPTGAY
TRBV7-6,ASSLMEAGGLADTQY
TRBV5-8,ASSIYPGWTGELF
TRBV7-8,ASSYSQTLYSGYT
TRBV7-9,ASSLYQEELY
TRBV27,ATLGGNGYT
TRBV6-1,ASSEIGGWEQF
TRBV19,ASSIGDKNQPQH
TRBV6-1,ASSDLRTGVAIGGYT
TRBV2,ASISGTEAF
TRBV4-1,ASSHGLANTGELF
TRBV27,ASSLDGGTEYTGELF
TRBV5-1,ASSLTGGAEAF
TRBV29-1,SVEIAGETYEQY
TRBV5-1,ASSLQRGGDNEQF
TRBV27,ASSSLAGGIYNEQF
TRBV14,ASSLLVFSGGNYNEQF
TRBV7-8,ASSLDGLNTGELF
TRBV29-1,SVEAGGTGVMNTEAF
TRBV29-1,SVEAGWGAEAF
TRBV7-3,ASSLSVGGTYNEQF
TRBV15,ATSRAGTSNIADTQY
TRBV5-6,ASNPGQGGSYNEQF
TRBV6-5,ASSSTMNTEAF
TRBV4-2,ASSQDAGNPSDEQF
TRBV27,ASSLPGLAGTNEQF
TRBV6-6,ASSKGLAGDYEQY
TRBV27,ASSSGTSGVGTGELF
TRBV9,ASRQQGNGELF
TRBV9,ASSVGLAGGLSSYNEQF